The rows below give T cell receptor beta chains drawn from one sample of a study of blood T cell repertoires in COVID-19. Clones were read by immunoSEQ multiplex PCR, and TCRdb kept only the in-frame ones, dropping some. The sample includes approximately 440,000 clones, approximately 86% of them seen just once. Input material: PBMCs or T cells enriched from blood (not recorded which). The source of these receptors is a woman under 30 who had recovered from COVID-19. Both conserved end residues are part of each CDR3. A D gene is named only where the DNA matches it firmly. Only some rows state a clone size, as once, few, many or a class for expanded clones.

D | J | V | size | DNA | CDR3
TRBD1 | TRBJ1-4 | TRBV19 | - | TGTGCCAGTAGTACATTACAGGGGAGGAATGAAAAACTGTTTTTT | CASSTLQGRNEKLFF
TRBD2 | TRBJ2-3 | TRBV5-4 | - | TGTGCCAGCAGCTGGAGCGGGACTGACACAGATACGCAGTATTTT | CASSWSGTDTDTQYF
TRBD2 | TRBJ2-2 | TRBV5-1 | - | TGCGCCAGCAGCTCCTCGACTAGCGGGGGACTCACCGGGGAGCTGTTTTTT | CASSSSTSGGLTGELFF
- | TRBJ1-2 | TRBV28 | once | TGTGCCAGCACCTCCCACTTGGTGGGGGCGGATGGCTACACCTTC | CASTSHLVGADGYTF
TRBD1 | TRBJ2-5 | TRBV19 | - | TGTGCCAGTGCTCCCGGGACAGGCGGGCAGACCCAGTACTTC | CASAPGTGGQTQYF
- | TRBJ1-1 | TRBV5-6 | - | TGTGCCAGCAGCTTGGGCAGGGGATATACTGAAGCTTTCTTT | CASSLGRGYTEAFF
TRBD1 | TRBJ1-5 | TRBV7-8 | - | TGTGCCAGCAGCCTAAACCGGGACAGCAGAAATCAGCCCCAGCATTTT | CASSLNRDSRNQPQHF
TRBD1 | TRBJ1-2 | TRBV12-3/TRBV12-4 | - | TGTGCCAGCAGCCGCTCAGGGGGCGTTGGCTACACCTTC | CASSRSGGVGYTF
- | TRBJ2-7 | TRBV27 | - | TGTGCCAGCAGTTTACGACAGACCTCCTACGAGCAGTACTTC | CASSLRQTSYEQYF
TRBD2 | TRBJ2-3 | TRBV10-2 | - | TGCGCCAGCAAATACCTAGCGGGGGGGTCAGATACGCAGTATTTT | CASKYLAGGSDTQYF
- | TRBJ1-5 | TRBV7-8 | - | TGTGCCAGCAGCTTAGACCGGTACGGGAGACATCAGCCCCAGCATTTT | CASSLDRYGRHQPQHF
- | TRBJ1-5 | TRBV18 | few | TGTGCCAGCTCACCAGAGAGGGTTAGCAATCAGCCCCAGCATTTT | CASSPERVSNQPQHF
- | TRBJ2-1 | TRBV12-5 | - | TGTGCTAGTGGTTTGGGGAGAAAGAGCGGCTACAATGAGCAGTTCTTC | CASGLGRKSGYNEQFF
TRBD1 | TRBJ2-7 | TRBV5-4 | - | TGTGCCAGCAGCTCAGGGGGCCTCGAGCAGTACTTC | CASSSGGLEQYF
- | TRBJ1-6 | TRBV5-6 | - | TGTGCCAGCAGCTTGGTGAGTCGGCAGGGAGGGGATTCACCCCTCCACTTT | CASSLVSRQGGDSPLHF
TRBD1 | TRBJ1-6 | TRBV28 | - | TGTGCCAGCAGTTTCCAGGGGGTAAATTCACCCCTCCACTTT | CASSFQGVNSPLHF